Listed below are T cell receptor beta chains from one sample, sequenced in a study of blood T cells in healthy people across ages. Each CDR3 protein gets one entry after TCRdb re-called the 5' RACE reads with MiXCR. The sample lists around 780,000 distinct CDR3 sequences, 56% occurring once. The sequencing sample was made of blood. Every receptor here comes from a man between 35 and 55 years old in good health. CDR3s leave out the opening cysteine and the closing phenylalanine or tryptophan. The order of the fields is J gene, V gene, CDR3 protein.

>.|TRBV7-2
ASSFQTGLYEQY
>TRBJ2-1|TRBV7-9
ASSTMSLAGNKKQF
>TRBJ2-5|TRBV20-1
SVDPQETQY
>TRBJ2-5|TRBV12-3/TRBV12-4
ASSVGHQTQY
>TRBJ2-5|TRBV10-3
AISLQGAMGETQY
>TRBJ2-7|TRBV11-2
ASSSPGTGGEQY
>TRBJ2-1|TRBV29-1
SVTSGRAGEQF
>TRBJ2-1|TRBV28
ASSSPIPSGAGSYNEQF
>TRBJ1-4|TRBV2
ASSKGDLVEKLF
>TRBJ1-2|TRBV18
ASSPSGQGDYGYT
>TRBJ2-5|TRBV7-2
ASSPGRQQETQY
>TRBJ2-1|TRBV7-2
ASSLGPDPTIHNEQF
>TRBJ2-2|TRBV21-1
ASSKVSARGYTGELF
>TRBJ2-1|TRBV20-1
SAREGGRPYNEQF
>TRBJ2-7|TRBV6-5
ASSYSLRSYEQY
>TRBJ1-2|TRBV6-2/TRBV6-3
ASSRPIQDSYGYT
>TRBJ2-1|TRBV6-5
ASSRPGQQF
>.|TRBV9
ASSVSDVGVEDEQY
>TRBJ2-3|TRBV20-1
SAILTEFRQGAPGTQY
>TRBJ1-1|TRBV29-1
SVEGDLNTEAF
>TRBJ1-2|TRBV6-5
ASSYRGTFFSGYT
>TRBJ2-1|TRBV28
ACSSVDAVYNEQF
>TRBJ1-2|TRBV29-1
SVDFLNRGQGDRYGYT
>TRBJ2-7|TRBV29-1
SVEDWRQGDYEQY